This entry lists 11 T cell receptor beta chains sequenced from one sample in a study of blood T cell repertoires in COVID-19 (dated by TCRdb to between 2020 and 2021). Library preparation employed the immunoSEQ multiplex PCR assay. TCRdb took over this immuneACCESS table, retaining in-frame rearrangements with V and J assigned. Such tables are incomplete; in checked studies, under half of the missing clones stem from an unresolved V gene, and the remainder is unexplained. This sample gives over 150,000 clones in total; 83% of them show up just once. The ten largest make up roughly 2% of the sample. Material: peripheral blood. Receptor source: a woman at least 80 years old with acute or convalescent COVID-19.

This rearrangement joins TRBV7-2 to TRBJ2-1, with D tentatively TRBD2 (6 bases). CDR1 is SGHTA, CDR2 FQGNSA, per germline. Between the trimmed V and J ends, which lost 5 bases and 5 bases, there was a span of 19 bases. The CDR3 sequence is 16 residues long. The CDR3 region is CASSLLGTGVNNEQFF. As DNA, the CDR3 is TGTGCCAGCAGCCTCCTAGGAACGGGGGTAAACAATGAGCAGTTCTTC.

The genes are TRBV5-4 and TRBJ1-1; TRBD1 matches 8 bases. With V trimmed by 0 bases and J by 0 bases, 4 bases remained unmatched. Germline V gene data show CDR1 as SGHNT and CDR2 as YYREEE (reference sequence). There are 16 residues in the CDR3. For the CDR3, the DNA is TGTGCCAGCAGCTTGGGGACAGGGATCATGAACACTGAAGCTTTCTTT. It is translated as CASSLGTGIMNTEAFF.

This chain links TRBV7-9 with TRBJ2-2; 15 bases match TRBD2. J lost 6 bases, V lost 4 bases, and 9 bases had no gene match. Germline loops: CDR1 SEHNR, CDR2 FQNEAQ (reference sequence). The CDR3 loop spans 18 amino acids. The chain's CDR3 is CASSSAGLAGGPSGELFF. DNA for the CDR3: TGTGCCAGCAGCTCCGCTGGACTAGCGGGAGGGCCATCCGGGGAGCTGTTTTTT.

This clone appeared a few times. The V and J genes are TRBV7-9 and TRBJ1-1; D gene uncertain. Looked up from germline, CDR1 is SEHNR and CDR2 is FQNEAQ (reference sequence). Trimming stripped 4 bases from V and 5 bases from J, with 14 bases between. CDR3 length: 14 amino acids. CDR3 sequence: CASSSSSGNTEAFF. The CDR3 DNA reads TGTGCCAGCAGCTCGTCTTCGGGGAATACTGAAGCTTTCTTT.

This clone has just a few counts. V is TRBV19 and J is TRBJ1-5, with D tentatively TRBD1 (5 bases). This CDR3 is 15 amino acids long. V was pared by 2 bases and J by 6 bases, with 14 bases between. In germline, CDR1 is LNHDA, CDR2 SQIVND (reference sequence). The CDR3 here is CASSILGGKGQPQHF. The DNA for the CDR3 is TGTGCCAGTAGTATATTGGGGGGTAAGGGTCAGCCCCAGCATTTT.

The chain has TRBV7-2 and TRBJ2-1; 7 bases match TRBD2. V shed 1 base, J shed 7 bases, and the junction held 7 bases outside the gene matches. CDR1 SGHTA and CDR2 FQGNSA come from the germline V gene. The CDR3 runs 15 residues. For the CDR3, the DNA is TGTGCCAGCAGCTTAGGCGGAGGAGCGGGGAATGAGCAGTTCTTC. Translating gives CASSLGGGAGNEQFF.

The chain uses TRBV11-3 and TRBJ2-1, with 10 bases lining up with TRBD2. The CDR3 loop spans 15 amino acids. V gave up 3 bases and J gave up 4 bases; unmatched junction bases: 3. The V gene's germline CDR1 is SGHNT and CDR2 YENEEA. The CDR3 DNA reads as TGTGCCAGCAGCTTGAGCGGGGGGGTGTACAATGAGCAGTTCTTC. It is translated as CASSLSGGVYNEQFF.

The J gene is TRBJ2-5, the V gene TRBV29-1; D is unclear. This CDR3 spans 15 amino acids. Trimming left V 0 bases short and J 0 bases short, with 11 bases between. Germline CDR1 SQVTM, CDR2 ANQGSEA. In nucleotides, the CDR3 is TGCAGCGTTGAAGATCGTCTGGGCGACCAAGAGACCCAGTACTTC. Translating gives CSVEDRLGDQETQYF.

The CDR3 DNA reads TGTGCCAGCAGAAAACTGCAGGGGCCCGAAGCTTTCTTT. Translated: CASRKLQGPEAFF. The chain has TRBV27 and TRBJ1-1; D is perhaps TRBD1 (6 bases). Trimming removed 6 bases from V and 8 bases from J, with 16 bases in between. This CDR3 region has 13 residues. Per the germline V gene, CDR1 is MNHEY and CDR2 is SMNVEV (reference sequence).

This clone was seen a single time. V is TRBV27 and J is TRBJ1-5, with TRBD1 matching over 10 bases. Germline loops: CDR1 MNHEY, CDR2 SMNVEV (reference sequence). V lost 5 bases, J lost 7 bases, and 5 bases stayed unmatched. This CDR3 is built from 14 residues. The CDR3 DNA follows: TGTGCCAGCAGTCCGACAGGGGGCGGCCAGCCCCAGCATTTT. Amino acids: CASSPTGGGQPQHF.

V and J are TRBV20-1 and TRBJ1-4, with D perhaps matching TRBD1 (6 bases). The CDR3 has 16 amino acids. Germline V gene data show CDR1 as DFQATT and CDR2 as SNEGSKA (reference sequence). The V and J ends lost 3 bases and 0 bases respectively, with 14 bases between them. CDR3 DNA: TGCAGTGCTAGTGTCGTAGGGACATCAACTAATGAAAAACTGTTTTTT. This codes for CSASVVGTSTNEKLFF.